Listed below are T cell receptor beta chains from one sample, sequenced in a study of Ad26.COV2.S vaccination and SARS-CoV-2 variants. TCRdb keeps only in-frame clones here, not all; method: immunoSEQ multiplex PCR. The sample lists some 460,000 clones, about 89% occurring once. The sequences come from peripheral blood, collected in a trial of Ad26.COV2.S vaccine versus placebo. The receptors here all came from a person aged 18 to 59 who received the Ad26.COV2.S COVID-19 vaccine or a placebo. Both conserved end residues are part of each CDR3. D genes are given only for firm matches. Some rows mark clone size as missing; the rest say once, few, many or name a class of expanded clone.

once	14	TRBV18	TRBJ2-7	TRBD2	CASSPSSGPYEQYF	TGTGCCAGCTCACCCTCTAGCGGGCCCTACGAGCAGTACTTC
.	12	TRBV12-3/TRBV12-4	TRBJ2-5	.	CASSLIRETQYF	TGTGCCAGCAGTTTAATTAGAGAGACCCAGTACTTC
.	12	TRBV28	TRBJ2-1	.	CASRGGVNEQFF	TGTGCCAGCAGAGGGGGGGTTAATGAGCAGTTCTTC
.	14	TRBV20-1	TRBJ2-4	TRBD1	CSASDFDRADIQYF	TGCAGTGCTAGTGACTTTGACAGGGCGGACATTCAGTACTTC
.	14	TRBV7-2	TRBJ1-5	TRBD1	CASSYQGGNQPQHF	TGTGCCAGCAGCTATCAGGGGGGAAATCAGCCCCAGCATTTT
.	15	TRBV10-2	TRBJ2-7	.	CASLHVASGYYEQYF	TGCGCCAGCCTCCACGTGGCTAGTGGGTATTACGAGCAGTACTTC
.	16	TRBV7-2	TRBJ2-3	TRBD1	CASSLGGTGGRDTQYF	TGTGCCAGCAGCTTAGGGGGGACAGGGGGCCGGGATACGCAGTATTTT
.	15	TRBV6-5	TRBJ2-6	.	CASSRTRSRANVLTF	TGTGCCAGCAGCAGGACACGGTCGAGGGCCAACGTCCTGACTTTC
.	13	TRBV11-2	TRBJ2-1	.	CASSLVGVNEQFF	TGTGCCAGCAGCTTAGTAGGGGTCAATGAGCAGTTCTTC
.	16	TRBV7-6	TRBJ2-1	TRBD2	CASSLVQAGVGNEQFF	TGTGCCAGCAGCTTAGTGCAAGCGGGGGTAGGAAATGAGCAGTTCTTC
once	16	TRBV23-1	TRBJ1-4	.	CASKNRQAATNEKLFF	TGCGCCAGCAAAAATAGACAGGCAGCAACTAATGAAAAACTGTTTTTT
.	14	TRBV5-6	TRBJ1-6	TRBD1	CASSSGTGVSPLHF	TGTGCCAGCAGCTCCGGGACAGGGGTCTCACCCCTCCACTTT
.	12	TRBV6-5	TRBJ2-7	.	CASKTGPYEQYF	TGTGCCAGCAAAACTGGACCTTACGAGCAGTACTTC
.	12	TRBV12-3/TRBV12-4	TRBJ2-7	TRBD2	CASRLAGYEQYF	TGTGCCAGCAGACTAGCGGGCTACGAGCAGTACTTC
.	17	TRBV1	TRBJ2-2	.	CTSSLGTSGLNTGELFF	TGCACCAGCAGCCTTGGGACTAGCGGCCTGAACACCGGGGAGCTGTTTTTT
.	14	TRBV6-5	TRBJ1-2	.	CASSYSGRFYGYTF	TGTGCCAGCAGTTACTCGGGCAGGTTCTATGGCTACACCTTC
.	15	TRBV9	TRBJ2-3	TRBD2	CASSVGSGDADTQYF	TGTGCCAGCAGCGTGGGTAGCGGGGACGCAGATACGCAGTATTTT
.	14	TRBV9	TRBJ1-2	.	CASSVVGGAYGYTF	TGTGCCAGCAGCGTAGTCGGGGGAGCCTATGGCTACACCTTC
.	12	TRBV7-9	TRBJ1-2	.	CASSPDLLGYTF	TGTGCCAGCAGCCCCGACTTATTGGGCTACACCTTC
.	17	TRBV2	TRBJ2-1	TRBD2	CASSERPSGGNTNEQFF	TGTGCCAGCAGTGAACGGCCTAGCGGGGGGAATACAAATGAGCAGTTCTTC
once	14	TRBV25-1	TRBJ1-2	.	CASSEGGRLHGYTF	TGTGCCAGCAGTGAAGGGGGCAGGTTACATGGCTACACCTTC
.	14	TRBV30	TRBJ2-5	.	CAWSVLWSRATQYF	TGTGCCTGGAGTGTACTATGGTCCCGGGCGACCCAGTACTTC
.	14	TRBV2	TRBJ2-7	TRBD2	CASSRTSGAYEQYF	TGTGCCAGCAGCAGGACTAGCGGGGCCTACGAGCAGTACTTC
.	17	TRBV3-1/TRBV3-2	TRBJ1-4	TRBD1	CASSQLAGQAGNEKLFF	TGTGCCAGCAGCCAACTTGCAGGACAGGCCGGTAATGAAAAACTGTTTTTT
.	15	TRBV4-3	TRBJ2-1	.	CASSQDGMGYNEQFF	TGCGCCAGCAGCCAAGATGGGATGGGATACAATGAGCAGTTCTTC
.	13	TRBV28	TRBJ2-2	.	CASKTANTGELFF	TGTGCCAGCAAGACCGCAAACACCGGGGAGCTGTTTTTT
few	15	TRBV10-3	TRBJ1-1	.	CAISESLGRNTEAFF	TGTGCCATCAGTGAGTCACTGGGTAGGAACACTGAAGCTTTCTTT
.	15	TRBV7-8	TRBJ2-3	TRBD2	CASSASGRATDTQYF	TGTGCCAGCAGTGCTAGCGGGAGGGCCACAGATACGCAGTATTTT
.	14	TRBV2	TRBJ1-5	.	CASSVRQLNQPQHF	TGTGCCAGCAGTGTACGGCAGCTCAATCAGCCCCAGCATTTT
many	16	TRBV14	TRBJ2-3	TRBD2	CASSQVSGGGADTQYF	TGTGCCAGCAGCCAAGTGTCGGGGGGAGGGGCAGATACGCAGTATTTT
few	16	TRBV4-1	TRBJ1-6	TRBD1	CASSQDTGTGSSPLHF	TGCGCCAGCAGCCAAGATACCGGGACAGGGTCTTCACCCCTCCACTTT
.	16	TRBV23-1	TRBJ2-7	TRBD1	CASSQSIGQGSKEQYF	TGCGCCAGCAGTCAATCGATCGGACAGGGTTCGAAGGAGCAGTACTTC
.	16	TRBV5-4	TRBJ2-2	TRBD1	CASSLGGQGATGELFF	TGTGCCAGCAGCTTGGGGGGACAGGGGGCGACCGGGGAGCTGTTTTTT
.	14	TRBV27	TRBJ2-7	TRBD1	CASRVRTGSYEQYF	TGTGCCAGCAGGGTAAGGACAGGGTCTTACGAGCAGTACTTC
.	22	TRBV14	TRBJ1-1	.	CASSLNPSSRGLTGHMNTEAFF	TGTGCCAGCAGCCTAAACCCTTCCTCCCGAGGACTCACAGGCCACATGAACACTGAAGCTTTCTTT
once	14	TRBV18	TRBJ1-5	.	CASSPGGEGQPQHF	TGTGCCAGCTCACCAGGGGGCGAGGGTCAGCCCCAGCATTTT
.	11	TRBV6-1	TRBJ2-1	.	CASSEAQAQFF	TGTGCCAGCAGTGAAGCGCAAGCCCAGTTCTTC
once	13	TRBV29-1	TRBJ2-5	.	CSVGRATQETQYF	TGCAGCGTTGGGCGGGCTACTCAAGAGACCCAGTACTTC
few	16	TRBV9	TRBJ2-2	TRBD1	CASSAGQGTRTGELFF	TGTGCCAGCAGCGCCGGACAGGGGACTCGGACCGGGGAGCTGTTTTTT
.	15	TRBV27	TRBJ2-7	TRBD1	CASSSTGTGFSEQYF	TGTGCCAGCAGTTCTACCGGGACAGGGTTTAGCGAGCAGTACTTC
.	15	TRBV7-3	TRBJ1-6	TRBD1	CASSSQGGSNSPLHF	TGTGCCAGCAGCTCCCAGGGGGGATCTAATTCACCCCTCCACTTT